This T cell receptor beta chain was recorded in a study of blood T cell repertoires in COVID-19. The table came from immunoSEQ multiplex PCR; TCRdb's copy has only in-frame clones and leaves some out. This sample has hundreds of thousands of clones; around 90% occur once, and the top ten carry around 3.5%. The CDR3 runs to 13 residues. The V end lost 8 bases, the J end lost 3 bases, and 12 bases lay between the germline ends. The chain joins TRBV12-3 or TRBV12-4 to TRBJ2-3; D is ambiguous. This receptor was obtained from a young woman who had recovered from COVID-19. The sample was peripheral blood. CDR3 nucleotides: TGTGCCAGCCAATCTAGTTTGACAGATACGCAGTATTTT. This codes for CASQSSLTDTQYF.